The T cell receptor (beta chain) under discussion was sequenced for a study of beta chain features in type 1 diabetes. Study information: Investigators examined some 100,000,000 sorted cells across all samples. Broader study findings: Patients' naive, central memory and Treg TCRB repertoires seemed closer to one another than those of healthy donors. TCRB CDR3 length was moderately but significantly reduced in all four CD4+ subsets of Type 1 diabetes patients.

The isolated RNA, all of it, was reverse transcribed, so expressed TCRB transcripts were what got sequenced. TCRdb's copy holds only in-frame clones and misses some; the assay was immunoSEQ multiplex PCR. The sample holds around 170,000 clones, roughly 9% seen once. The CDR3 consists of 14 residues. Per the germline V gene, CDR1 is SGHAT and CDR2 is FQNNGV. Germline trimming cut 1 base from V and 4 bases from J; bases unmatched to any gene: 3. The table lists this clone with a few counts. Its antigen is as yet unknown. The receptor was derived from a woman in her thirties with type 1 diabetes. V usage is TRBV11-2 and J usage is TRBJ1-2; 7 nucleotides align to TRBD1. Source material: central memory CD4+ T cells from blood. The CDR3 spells CASSLGRQGYGYTF. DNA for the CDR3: TGTGCCAGCAGCTTAGGGAGACAGGGCTATGGCTACACCTTC.